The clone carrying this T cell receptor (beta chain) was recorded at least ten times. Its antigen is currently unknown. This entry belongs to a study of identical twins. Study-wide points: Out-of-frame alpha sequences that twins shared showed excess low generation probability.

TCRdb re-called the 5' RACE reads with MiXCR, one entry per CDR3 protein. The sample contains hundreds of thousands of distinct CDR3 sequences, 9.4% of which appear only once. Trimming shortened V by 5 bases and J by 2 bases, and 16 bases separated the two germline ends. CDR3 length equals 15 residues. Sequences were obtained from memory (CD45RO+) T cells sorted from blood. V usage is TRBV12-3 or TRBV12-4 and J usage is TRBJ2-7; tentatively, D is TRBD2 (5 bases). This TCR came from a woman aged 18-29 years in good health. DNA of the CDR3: TGTGCCAGCAGTCCCGGGCTCACTAGGGCCTACGAGCAGTACTTC. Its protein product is CASSPGLTRAYEQYF.